The 23 T cell receptor beta chains reported below all come from one sample, sequenced in a study of T cell repertoires in cytomegalovirus infection (dated by TCRdb to the late 2010s). Instrument used: Illumina HiSeq 1500. In TCRdb, the public reads were trimmed at Q25 with fastp and aligned with MiXCR, with productive beta chains retained. Records with the same CDR3 protein are collapsed into one entry carrying the most frequent genes and DNA. In this sample the table shows more than 250,000 distinct CDR3 sequences, around 25% of which occur a single time. The ten top clones hold 13% of the sample. This specimen's treatment or condition label, per the study, means: in vitro stimulation with specific CMV peptide epitopes to enrich CMV-specific T cells. Their antigens remain unidentified. The sample consisted of cultured PBMCs, taken from culture after CMV antigen stimulation. The receptors were gathered from a human donor in good health (CMV status not recorded). Some clones in this sample may be carry-over from other donors' samples.

The chain joins TRBV19 to TRBJ1-2; tentative D call: TRBD1 (6 bases). There are 14 residues in the CDR3. Germline values: CDR1 LNHDA, CDR2 SQIVND (reference sequence). The V and J ends lost 10 bases and 2 bases respectively, with 17 bases between them. CDR3 bases: TGTGCCACCAACCACCGAACAGGGAACTATGGCTACACCTTC. The encoded protein is CATNHRTGNYGYTF.

V is TRBV6-2 or TRBV6-3 and J is TRBJ2-1; 8 bases are shared with TRBD2. Germline V gives CDR1 MNHEY, CDR2 SVGEGT. The CDR3 is made up of 17 amino acids. With V trimmed by 2 bases and J by 8 bases, 14 bases remained unmatched. CDR3 sequence reads: CASSYPTRVRAGDEQFF. CDR3 in DNA: TGTGCCAGCAGTTACCCGACCAGGGTTAGAGCGGGAGATGAGCAGTTCTTC.

This clonotype was seen many times. This chain connects TRBV7-9 to TRBJ1-5; 7 bases fit TRBD1. Germline values: CDR1 SEHNR, CDR2 FQNEAQ (reference sequence). The J segment lost 6 bases and the V segment lost 5 bases, leaving 7 bases of the junction unmatched. CDR3 length: 14 residues. The CDR3 region is CASSTGQISQPQHF. The CDR3 DNA reads TGTGCCAGCAGCACGGGACAGATCAGTCAGCCCCAGCATTTT.

The gene calls are TRBV4-2 and TRBJ2-1, with 7 bases fitting TRBD2. With V trimmed by 0 bases and J by 4 bases, 9 bases remained unmatched. The CDR3 length is 17 residues. The germline CDR1 and CDR2 sequences are LGHNA and YNFKEQ. The CDR3 region is CASSQEGGASGYNEQFF. CDR3 in DNA: TGTGCCAGCAGCCAAGAAGGTGGGGCTAGCGGTTACAATGAGCAGTTCTTC.

The chain uses TRBV7-9 and TRBJ1-2, with D unresolved. With 5 bases removed from V and 3 bases from J, the gap between germline ends came to 10 bases. CDR1 and CDR2 (germline): SEHNR, FQNEAQ (reference sequence). The CDR3 spans 13 residues. CDR3 in DNA: TGTGCCAGCAGCGAAGAGGTGGACTATGGCTACACCTTC. This sequence encodes CASSEEVDYGYTF. Filled out from reference TRBV7-9 and TRBJ1-2, the complete variable domain reads DTGVSQNPRHKITKRGQNVTFRCDPISEHNRLYWYRQTLGQGPEFLTYFQNEAQLEKSRLLSDRFSAERPKGSFSTLEIQRTEQGDSAMYLCASSEEVDYGYTFGSGTRLTVV.

This clonotype occurred many times. This sequence joins TRBV12-3 or TRBV12-4 and TRBJ2-1; 11 bases fit TRBD1. V lost 6 bases, J lost 0 bases, and 4 bases stayed unmatched. The CDR3 totals 16 residues. The CDR3 coding sequence is TGTGCCAGCAGGGGGACAGGGGGAAGCTCCTACAATGAGCAGTTCTTC. Translated, it gives CASRGTGGSSYNEQFF.

This clonotype was detected ten times or more. The rearrangement joins TRBV7-2 to TRBJ2-5, with TRBD2 identical over 9 bases. V dropped 2 bases and J dropped 5; count of bases not matched to a gene: 9. Per germline, CDR1 SGHTA and CDR2 FQGNSA. This CDR3 is built from 16 residues. The CDR3, as DNA: TGTGCCAGCAGCTTACGGATGGCGGGAGGGCCGGAGACCCAGTACTTC. Its protein is CASSLRMAGGPETQYF.

The chain joins TRBV20-1 to TRBJ2-3; 8 bases are shared with TRBD1. Germline lookup yields CDR1 DFQATT and CDR2 SNEGSKA (reference sequence). The CDR3 length is 16 residues. Trimming cost V 3 bases and J 2 bases; bases outside gene matches: 10. In DNA form, the CDR3 reads TGCAGTGCTAGCCCCATCGACAGGGGAGACACAGATACGCAGTATTTT. Protein sequence: CSASPIDRGDTDTQYF.

DNA for the CDR3: TGTGCCAGCAGCCGGCCCCGGGAGAGAAACACAGATACGCAGTATTTT. Translating gives CASSRPRERNTDTQYF. V usage is TRBV12-3 or TRBV12-4 and J usage is TRBJ2-3, with D possibly matching TRBD2 (6 bases). V was cut by 6 bases and J by 2 bases, with 18 bases left in between. There are 16 residues in the CDR3.

This chain connects TRBV7-3 to TRBJ2-1; 11 nucleotides match TRBD2. Looked up from germline, CDR1 is SGHTA and CDR2 is FQGTGA. The CDR3 consists of 14 residues. The V and J ends lost 5 bases and 8 bases, in that order; junction bases with no gene match: 5. The CDR3 region has the DNA TGTGCCAGCAGCCAACTAGCGGGAGTGGATGAGCAGTTCTTC. Residues: CASSQLAGVDEQFF.

The chain joins TRBV6-6 to TRBJ1-1; D may be TRBD1 (5 bases). V lost 0 bases and J 5 bases, leaving 16 bases between the germline ends. CDR1 MNHNY and CDR2 SVGAGI come from the germline V gene (reference sequence). CDR3 length: 16 amino acids. The CDR3 DNA is TGTGCCAGCAGTTACTCGAGAGGGACGTCTGGGACTGAAGCTTTCTTT. Translating gives CASSYSRGTSGTEAFF.

Concerning this clonotype: A read error may explain this, as a much larger clone is one base away. The chain combines TRBV12-3 or TRBV12-4 with TRBJ2-4; no clear D gene. V lost 3 bases and J 0 bases, leaving 9 bases between the germline ends. This CDR3 is 15 amino acids long. CDR3 sequence (DNA): TGTGCCAGCAGTTTCCAACCAGTAGCCAAAAACATTCAGTACTTC. It encodes CASSFQPVAKNIQYF.

This clonotype was seen at least ten times. This chain links TRBV7-2 with TRBJ2-5, with D hard to call. V lost 0 bases and J lost 2, with 7 bases in between. The germline gives CDR1 SGHTA, CDR2 FQGNSA. The CDR3 covers 14 residues. The DNA for the CDR3 is TGTGCCAGCAGCTTAGCGACTGATCAAGAGACCCAGTACTTC. Translation: CASSLATDQETQYF.

The chain recombines TRBV11-3 with TRBJ2-1; the D gene is possibly TRBD2 (6 bases). Trimming took off 0 bases at V and 12 bases at J, with 18 bases between the two ends. The CDR3 is made up of 15 amino acids. Germline assignment: CDR1 SGHNT and CDR2 YENEEA. CDR3 DNA: TGTGCCAGCAGCTTAGAGCCGGGGCAACTGGGAGGGCAGTTCTTC. The encoded protein is CASSLEPGQLGGQFF.

This clonotype has a handful of counts. The chain employs TRBV27 and TRBJ2-1, with D possibly called TRBD1 or TRBD2 (5 bases each). The CDR3 length is 15 residues. The V gene lost 4 bases and the J gene lost 4 bases, with 14 bases spanning the gap. Germline lookup yields CDR1 MNHEY and CDR2 SMNVEV (reference sequence). In DNA form, the CDR3 reads TGTGCCAGCAGTTCTGTGGGGGATCCATACAATGAGCAGTTCTTC. This sequence encodes CASSSVGDPYNEQFF.

The V call is TRBV28, the J call TRBJ2-7; 7 nucleotides agree with TRBD2. The V gene end was trimmed by 1 base and the J gene end by 1 base; junction bases not matched to a gene: 4. The CDR3 totals 15 residues. Per the germline V gene, CDR1 is MDHEN and CDR2 is SYDVKM. The CDR3 DNA reads TGTGCCAGCAGTTTATCGTCTAGCGGATCCTACGAGCAGTACTTC. This gives the protein CASSLSSSGSYEQYF.

The rearrangement links TRBV7-2 to TRBJ2-1; 7 positions agree with TRBD2. Per the germline V gene, CDR1 is SGHTA and CDR2 is FQGNSA. With V trimmed by 5 bases and J by 7 bases, 17 bases remained unmatched. CDR3 length: 17 amino acids. For the CDR3, the DNA is TGTGCCAGCAGCCATGGCGCAAGCGGGATCTACGGGAATGAGCAGTTCTTC. Translating it yields CASSHGASGIYGNEQFF.

There are a few counts of this clonotype. A much larger clone differs from this one at a single base, so this may be a read error. The chain combines TRBV7-2 with TRBJ2-1; D is unclear. V was trimmed by 5 bases and J by 12 bases, leaving 20 bases between them. There are 14 residues in the CDR3. The germline V gene encodes CDR1 SGHTA and CDR2 FQGNSA. The chain's CDR3 is CASSAVVLGHGQFF. The CDR3 nucleotides are TGTGCCAGCAGCGCCGTCGTGCTGGGCCATGGGCAGTTCTTC.

This clonotype was picked up a small number of times. V gene TRBV6-2 or TRBV6-3 combines with J gene TRBJ2-7; 8 bases agree with TRBD1. Trimming cost V 7 bases and J 3 bases; bases outside gene matches: 8. The V gene's germline CDR1 is MNHEY and CDR2 SVGEGT. The CDR3 has 14 residues. CDR3 region: CASTFARGLYEQYF. The CDR3 DNA reads TGTGCCAGCACTTTCGCCAGGGGGCTCTACGAGCAGTACTTC.

This clonotype appeared many times. CDR3 in DNA: TGTGCCAGCAGTTGGGCCGGCTCCTACGAGCAGTACTTC. As protein: CASSWAGSYEQYF. This chain uses TRBV27 with TRBJ2-7; unclear D gene. Germline CDR1 is MNHEY and CDR2 is SMNVEV (reference sequence). The V end was cut by 4 bases, the J end by 0 bases, with 7 bases between. CDR3 size: 13 residues.

This rearrangement joins TRBV25-1 to TRBJ2-5, with D unresolved. The CDR3 is 12 residues long. The germline V gene encodes CDR1 MGHDK and CDR2 SYGVNS. V was cut by 4 bases and J by 4 bases, with 7 bases left in between. CDR3 sequence reads: CASSALRETQYF. The DNA of the CDR3 is TGTGCCAGCAGTGCTCTTAGAGAGACCCAGTACTTC.

The gene calls are TRBV6-2 or TRBV6-3 and TRBJ1-1, with 10 bases identical to TRBD1. With 6 bases clipped from V and 8 bases from J, the junction kept 9 bases outside the gene matches. CDR1 is MNHEY, CDR2 SVGEGT, per germline. This CDR3 spans 14 amino acids. Here the CDR3 DNA reads TGTGCCAGCAGCCCACCGGGACAGGGGTACGAAGCTTTCTTT. Translation gives CASSPPGQGYEAFF.

This clonotype was found a few times. The chain employs TRBV7-2 and TRBJ2-5; 8 positions agree with TRBD1. The trim removed 3 bases at V and 6 bases at J, leaving 9 bases unmatched. Germline V gene lookup returns CDR1 SGHTA and CDR2 FQGNSA. This CDR3 spans 15 amino acids. The CDR3 sequence is CASSLEQGVLKTQYF. CDR3 sequence (DNA): TGTGCCAGCAGCTTGGAACAGGGGGTTCTAAAGACCCAGTACTTC.